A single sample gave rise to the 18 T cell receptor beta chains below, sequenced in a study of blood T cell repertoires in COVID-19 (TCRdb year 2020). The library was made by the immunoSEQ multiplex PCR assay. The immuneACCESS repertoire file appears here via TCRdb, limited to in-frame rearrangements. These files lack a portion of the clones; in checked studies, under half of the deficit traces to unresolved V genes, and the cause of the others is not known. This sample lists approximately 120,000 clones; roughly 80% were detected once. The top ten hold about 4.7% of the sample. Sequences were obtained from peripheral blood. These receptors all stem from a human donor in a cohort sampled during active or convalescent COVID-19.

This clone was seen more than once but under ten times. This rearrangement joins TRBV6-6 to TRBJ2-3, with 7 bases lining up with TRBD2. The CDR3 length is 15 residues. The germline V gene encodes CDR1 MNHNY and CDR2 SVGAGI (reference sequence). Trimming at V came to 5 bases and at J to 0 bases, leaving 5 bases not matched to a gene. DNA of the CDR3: TGTGCCAGCAGTCAACTAGCGCTAAGCACAGATACGCAGTATTTT. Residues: CASSQLALSTDTQYF.

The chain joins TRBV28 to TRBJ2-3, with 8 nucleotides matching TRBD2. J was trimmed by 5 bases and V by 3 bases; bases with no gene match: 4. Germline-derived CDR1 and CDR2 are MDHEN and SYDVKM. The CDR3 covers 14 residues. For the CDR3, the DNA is TGTGCCAGCAGTTTCCCGGGAGGGCTAGATACGCAGTATTTT. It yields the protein CASSFPGGLDTQYF.

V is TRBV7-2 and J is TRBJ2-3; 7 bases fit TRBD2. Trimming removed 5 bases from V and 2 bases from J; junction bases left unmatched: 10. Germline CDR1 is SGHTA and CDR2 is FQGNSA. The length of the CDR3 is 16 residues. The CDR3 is CASSLRLATYTDTQYF. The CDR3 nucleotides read TGTGCCAGCAGCCTCCGACTAGCTACCTACACAGATACGCAGTATTTT.

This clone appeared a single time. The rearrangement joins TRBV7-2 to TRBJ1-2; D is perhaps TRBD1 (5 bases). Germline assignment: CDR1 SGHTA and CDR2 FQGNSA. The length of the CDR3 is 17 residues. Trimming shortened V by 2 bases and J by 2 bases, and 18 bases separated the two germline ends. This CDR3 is CASSLMVGRGGNYGYTF. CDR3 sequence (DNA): TGTGCCAGCAGCTTAATGGTCGGTCGGGGGGGAAACTATGGCTACACCTTC.

CDR3 sequence reads: CASSWGGGNYEQYF. As DNA, the CDR3 is TGCGCCAGCAGCTGGGGCGGGGGGAACTACGAGCAGTACTTC. The V gene is TRBV5-1, the J gene TRBJ2-7; 8 bases agree with TRBD2. With V trimmed by 3 bases and J by 3 bases, 5 bases remained unmatched. Germline values: CDR1 SGHRS, CDR2 YFSETQ. This CDR3 region has 14 residues.

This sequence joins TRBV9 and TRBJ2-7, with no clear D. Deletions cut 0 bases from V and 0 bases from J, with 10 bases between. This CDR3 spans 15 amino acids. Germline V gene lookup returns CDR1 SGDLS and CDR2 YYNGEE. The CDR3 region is CASSVGSLPSYEQYF. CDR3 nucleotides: TGTGCCAGCAGCGTAGGGAGCTTACCCTCCTACGAGCAGTACTTC.

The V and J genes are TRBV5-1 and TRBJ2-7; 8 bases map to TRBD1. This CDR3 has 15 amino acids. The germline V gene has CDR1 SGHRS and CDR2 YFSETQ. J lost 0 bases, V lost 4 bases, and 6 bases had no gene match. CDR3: CASSQQDRASYEQYF. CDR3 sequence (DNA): TGCGCCAGCAGCCAGCAGGACAGGGCCTCCTACGAGCAGTACTTC.

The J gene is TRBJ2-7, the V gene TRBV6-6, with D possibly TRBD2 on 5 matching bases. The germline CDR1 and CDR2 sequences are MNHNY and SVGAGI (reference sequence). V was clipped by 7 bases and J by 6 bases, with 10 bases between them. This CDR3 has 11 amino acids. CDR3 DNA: TGTGCCAGCATTGGAGGAGGCGAGCAGTACTTC. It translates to CASIGGGEQYF.

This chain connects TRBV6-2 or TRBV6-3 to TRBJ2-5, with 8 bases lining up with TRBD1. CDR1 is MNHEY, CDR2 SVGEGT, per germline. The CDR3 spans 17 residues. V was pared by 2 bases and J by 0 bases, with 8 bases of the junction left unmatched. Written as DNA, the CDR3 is TGTGCCAGCAGTTACGACCCAGGACAGGGAAACCAAGAGACCCAGTACTTC. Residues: CASSYDPGQGNQETQYF.

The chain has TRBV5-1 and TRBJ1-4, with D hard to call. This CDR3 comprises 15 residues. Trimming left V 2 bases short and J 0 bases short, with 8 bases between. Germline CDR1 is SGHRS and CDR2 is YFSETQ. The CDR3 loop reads CASSLTAATNEKLFF. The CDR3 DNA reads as TGCGCCAGCAGCTTAACAGCTGCAACTAATGAAAAACTGTTTTTT.

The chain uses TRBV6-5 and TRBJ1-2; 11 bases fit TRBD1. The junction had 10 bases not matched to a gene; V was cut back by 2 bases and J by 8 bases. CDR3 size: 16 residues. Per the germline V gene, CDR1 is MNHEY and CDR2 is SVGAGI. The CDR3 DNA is TGTGCCAGCAGTTACCCCAAAGGACAGGGGGCAAGCGGCTACACCTTC. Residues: CASSYPKGQGASGYTF.

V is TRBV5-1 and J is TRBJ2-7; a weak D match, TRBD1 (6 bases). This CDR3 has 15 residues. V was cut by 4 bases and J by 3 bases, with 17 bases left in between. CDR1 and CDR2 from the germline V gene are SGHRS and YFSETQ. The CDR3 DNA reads TGCGCCAGCAGCCCTATGACGACAGGCTACTACGAGCAGTACTTC. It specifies CASSPMTTGYYEQYF. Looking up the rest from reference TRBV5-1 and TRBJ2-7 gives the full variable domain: KAGVTQTPRYLIKTRGQQVTLSCSPISGHRSVSWYQQTPGQGLQFLFEYFSETQRNKGNFPGRFSGRQFSNSRSEMNVSTLELGDSALYLCASSPMTTGYYEQYFGPGTRLTVT.

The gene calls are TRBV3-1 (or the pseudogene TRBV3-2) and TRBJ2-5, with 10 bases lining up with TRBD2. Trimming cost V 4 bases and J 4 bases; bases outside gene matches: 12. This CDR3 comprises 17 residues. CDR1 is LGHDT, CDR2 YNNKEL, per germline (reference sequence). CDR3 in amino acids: CASSRERGGVRGETQYF. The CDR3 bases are TGTGCCAGCAGCCGAGAGCGGGGGGGCGTTCGAGGAGAGACCCAGTACTTC.

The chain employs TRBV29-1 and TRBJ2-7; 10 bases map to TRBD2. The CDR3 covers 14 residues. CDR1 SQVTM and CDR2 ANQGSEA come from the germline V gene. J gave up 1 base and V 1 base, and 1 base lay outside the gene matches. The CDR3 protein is CSVEGLAGSYEQYF. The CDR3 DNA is TGCAGCGTTGAAGGACTAGCGGGTTCCTACGAGCAGTACTTC.

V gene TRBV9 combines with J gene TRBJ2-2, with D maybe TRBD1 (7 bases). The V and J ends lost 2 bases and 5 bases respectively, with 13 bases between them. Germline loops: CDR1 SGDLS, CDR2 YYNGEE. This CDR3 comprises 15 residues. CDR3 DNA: TGTGCCAGCAGCGTCAGGGGGGCCGGGACCGGGGAGCTGTTTTTT. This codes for CASSVRGAGTGELFF.

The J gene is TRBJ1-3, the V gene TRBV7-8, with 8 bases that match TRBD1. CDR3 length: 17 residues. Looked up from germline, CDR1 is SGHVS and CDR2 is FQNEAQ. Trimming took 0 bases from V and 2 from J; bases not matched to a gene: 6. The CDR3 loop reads CASSLAEQGGTGNTIYF. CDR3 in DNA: TGTGCCAGCAGCTTAGCCGAACAGGGGGGCACTGGAAACACCATATATTTT.

The CDR3 nucleotides are TGTGCCACCAGCAGAGATTTTGGGGACAGAGAGACCCAGTACTTC. Translating it yields CATSRDFGDRETQYF. The V gene is TRBV15, the J gene TRBJ2-5, with 7 bases that match TRBD1. Germline V gives CDR1 LNHNV, CDR2 YYDKDF (reference sequence). V dropped 0 bases and J dropped 4; count of bases not matched to a gene: 5. The CDR3 is 15 residues long.

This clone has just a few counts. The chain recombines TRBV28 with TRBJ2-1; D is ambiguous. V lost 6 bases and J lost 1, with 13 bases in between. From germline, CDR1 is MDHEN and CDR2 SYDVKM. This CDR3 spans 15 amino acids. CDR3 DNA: TGTGCCAGCAGAGGTTACGAGCGATCCTACAATGAGCAGTTCTTC. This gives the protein CASRGYERSYNEQFF.